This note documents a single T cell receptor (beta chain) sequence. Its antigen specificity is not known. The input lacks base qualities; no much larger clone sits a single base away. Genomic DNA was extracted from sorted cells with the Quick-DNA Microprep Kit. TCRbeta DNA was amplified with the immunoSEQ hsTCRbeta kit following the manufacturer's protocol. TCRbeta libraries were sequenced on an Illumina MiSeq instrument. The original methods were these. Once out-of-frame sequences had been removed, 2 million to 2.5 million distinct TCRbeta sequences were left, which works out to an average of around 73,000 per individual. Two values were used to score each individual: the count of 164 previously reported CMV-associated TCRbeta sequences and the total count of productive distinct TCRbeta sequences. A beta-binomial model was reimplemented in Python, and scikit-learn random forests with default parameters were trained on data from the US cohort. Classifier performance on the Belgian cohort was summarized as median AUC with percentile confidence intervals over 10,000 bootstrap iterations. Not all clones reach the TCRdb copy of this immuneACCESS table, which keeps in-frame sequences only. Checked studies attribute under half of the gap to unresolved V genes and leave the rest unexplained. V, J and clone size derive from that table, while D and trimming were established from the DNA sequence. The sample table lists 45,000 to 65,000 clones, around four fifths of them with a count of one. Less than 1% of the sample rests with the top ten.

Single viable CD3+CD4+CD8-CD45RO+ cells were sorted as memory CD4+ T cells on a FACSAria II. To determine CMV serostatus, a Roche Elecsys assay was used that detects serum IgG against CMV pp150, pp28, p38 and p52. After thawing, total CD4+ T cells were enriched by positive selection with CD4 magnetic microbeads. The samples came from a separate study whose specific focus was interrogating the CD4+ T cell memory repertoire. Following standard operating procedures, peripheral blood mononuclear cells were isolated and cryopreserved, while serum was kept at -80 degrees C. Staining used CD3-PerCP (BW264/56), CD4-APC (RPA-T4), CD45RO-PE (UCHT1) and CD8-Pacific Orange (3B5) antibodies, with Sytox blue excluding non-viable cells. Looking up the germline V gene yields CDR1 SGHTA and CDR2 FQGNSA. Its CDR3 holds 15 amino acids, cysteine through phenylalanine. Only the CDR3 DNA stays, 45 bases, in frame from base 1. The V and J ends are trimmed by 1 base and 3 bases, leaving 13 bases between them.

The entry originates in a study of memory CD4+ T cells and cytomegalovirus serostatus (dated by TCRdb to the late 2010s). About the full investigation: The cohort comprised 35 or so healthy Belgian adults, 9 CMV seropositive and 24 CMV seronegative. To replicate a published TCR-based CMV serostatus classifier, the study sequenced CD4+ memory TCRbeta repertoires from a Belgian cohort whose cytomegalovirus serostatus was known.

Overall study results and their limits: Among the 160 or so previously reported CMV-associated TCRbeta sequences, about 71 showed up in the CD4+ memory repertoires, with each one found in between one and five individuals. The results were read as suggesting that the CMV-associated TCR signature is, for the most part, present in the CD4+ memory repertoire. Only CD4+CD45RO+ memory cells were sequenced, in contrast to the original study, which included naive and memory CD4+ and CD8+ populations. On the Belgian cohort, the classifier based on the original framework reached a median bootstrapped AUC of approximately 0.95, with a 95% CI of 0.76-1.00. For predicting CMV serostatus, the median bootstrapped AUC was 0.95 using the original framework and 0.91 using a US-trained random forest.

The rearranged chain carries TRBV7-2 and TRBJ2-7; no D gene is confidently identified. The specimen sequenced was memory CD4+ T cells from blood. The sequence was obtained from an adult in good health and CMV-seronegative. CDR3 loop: CASSLGQLVNYEQYF. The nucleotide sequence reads TGTGCCAGCAGCTTAGGGCAGTTAGTCAACTACGAGCAGTACTTC.